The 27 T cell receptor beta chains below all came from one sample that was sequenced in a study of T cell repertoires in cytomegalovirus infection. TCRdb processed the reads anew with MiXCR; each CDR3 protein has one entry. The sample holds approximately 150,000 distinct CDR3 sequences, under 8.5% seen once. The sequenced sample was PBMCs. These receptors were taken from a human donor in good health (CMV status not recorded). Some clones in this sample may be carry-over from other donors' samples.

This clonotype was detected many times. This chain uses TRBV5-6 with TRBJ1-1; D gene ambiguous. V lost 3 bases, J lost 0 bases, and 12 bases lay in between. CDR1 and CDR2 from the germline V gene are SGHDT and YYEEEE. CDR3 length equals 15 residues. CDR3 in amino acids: CASSWRVGVNTEAFF. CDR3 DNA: TGTGCCAGCAGCTGGCGGGTAGGCGTGAACACTGAAGCTTTCTTT.

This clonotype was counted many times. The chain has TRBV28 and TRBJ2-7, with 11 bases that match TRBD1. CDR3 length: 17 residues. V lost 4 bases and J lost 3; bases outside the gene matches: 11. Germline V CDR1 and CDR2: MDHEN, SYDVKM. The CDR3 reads CASSSWGRTGGRYEQYF. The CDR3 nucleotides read TGTGCCAGCAGTTCCTGGGGGCGGACAGGGGGCCGCTACGAGCAGTACTTC.

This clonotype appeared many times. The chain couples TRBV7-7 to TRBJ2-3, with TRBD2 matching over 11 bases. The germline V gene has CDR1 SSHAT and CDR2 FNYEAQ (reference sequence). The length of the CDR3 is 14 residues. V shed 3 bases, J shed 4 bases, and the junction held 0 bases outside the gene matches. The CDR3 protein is CASSLGLAADTQYF. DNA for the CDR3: TGTGCCAGCAGCTTGGGACTAGCGGCAGATACGCAGTATTTT. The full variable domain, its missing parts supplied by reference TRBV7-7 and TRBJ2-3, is GAGVSQSPRYKVTKRGQDVTLRCDPISSHATLYWYQQALGQGPEFLTYFNYEAQPDKSGLPSDRFSAERPEGSISTLTIQRTEQRDSAMYRCASSLGLAADTQYFGPGTRLTVL.

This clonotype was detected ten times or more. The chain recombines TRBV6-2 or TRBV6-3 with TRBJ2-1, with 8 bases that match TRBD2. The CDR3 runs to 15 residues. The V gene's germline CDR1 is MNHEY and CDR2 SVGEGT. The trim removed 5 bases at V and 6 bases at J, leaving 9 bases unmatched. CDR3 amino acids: CASSPAGGAVNEQFF. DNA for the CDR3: TGTGCCAGCAGTCCTGCGGGGGGAGCGGTCAATGAGCAGTTCTTC.

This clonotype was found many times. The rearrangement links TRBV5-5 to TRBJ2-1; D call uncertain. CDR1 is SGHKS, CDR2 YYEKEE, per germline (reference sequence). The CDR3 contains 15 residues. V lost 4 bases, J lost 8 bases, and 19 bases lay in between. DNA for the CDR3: TGTGCCAGCAGCCTCCAACTCAGGATCGTCGATGAGCAGTTCTTC. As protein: CASSLQLRIVDEQFF.

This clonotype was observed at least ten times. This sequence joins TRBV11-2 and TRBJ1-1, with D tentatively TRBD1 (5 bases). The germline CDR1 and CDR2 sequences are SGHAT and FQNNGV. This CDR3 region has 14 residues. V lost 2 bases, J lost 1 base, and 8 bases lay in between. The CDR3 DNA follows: TGTGCCAGCAGCTTAAACAGGCCGAACACTGAAGCTTTCTTT. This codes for CASSLNRPNTEAFF.

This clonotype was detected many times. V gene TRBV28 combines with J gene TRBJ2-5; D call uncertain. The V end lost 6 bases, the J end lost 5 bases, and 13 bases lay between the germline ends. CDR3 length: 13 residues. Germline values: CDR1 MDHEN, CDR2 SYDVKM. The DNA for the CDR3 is TGTGCCAGCAGACTATTCGCTAGGGAGACCCAGTACTTC. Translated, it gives CASRLFARETQYF.

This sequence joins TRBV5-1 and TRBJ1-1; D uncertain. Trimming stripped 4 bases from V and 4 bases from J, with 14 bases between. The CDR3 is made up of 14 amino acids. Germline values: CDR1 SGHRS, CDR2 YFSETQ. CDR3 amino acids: CASSPDSGGTEAFF. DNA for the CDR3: TGCGCCAGCAGCCCGGACTCGGGAGGCACTGAAGCTTTCTTT.

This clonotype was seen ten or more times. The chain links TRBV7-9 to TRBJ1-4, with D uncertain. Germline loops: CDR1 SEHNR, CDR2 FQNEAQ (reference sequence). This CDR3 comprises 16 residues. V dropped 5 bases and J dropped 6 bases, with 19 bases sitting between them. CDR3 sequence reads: CASSPPDGRSDEKLFF. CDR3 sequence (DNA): TGTGCCAGCAGCCCGCCAGACGGGCGGTCGGATGAAAAACTGTTTTTT.

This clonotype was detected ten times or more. The DNA for the CDR3 is TGTGCCAGTAGTGGGTCGGGAGGGATCGATCAGCCCCAGCATTTT. It encodes CASSGSGGIDQPQHF. V gene TRBV19 combines with J gene TRBJ1-5; D is ambiguous. Germline V gene data show CDR1 as LNHDA and CDR2 as SQIVND (reference sequence). This CDR3 has 15 residues. V lost 5 bases and J lost 5, with 16 bases in between. Combining the CDR3 with reference TRBV19 and TRBJ1-5 gives the whole variable domain DGGITQSPKYLFRKEGQNVTLSCEQNLNHDAMYWYRQDPGQGLRLIYYSQIVNDFQKGDIAEGYSVSREKKESFPLTVTSAQKNPTAFYLCASSGSGGIDQPQHFGDGTRLSIL.

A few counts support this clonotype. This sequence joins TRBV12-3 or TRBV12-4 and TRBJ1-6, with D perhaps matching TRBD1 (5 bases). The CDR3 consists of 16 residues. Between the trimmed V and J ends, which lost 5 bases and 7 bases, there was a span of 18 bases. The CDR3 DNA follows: TGTGCCAGCAGTGTCCGGCTCAGGGTCGGAAATTCACCCCTCCACTTT. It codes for CASSVRLRVGNSPLHF.

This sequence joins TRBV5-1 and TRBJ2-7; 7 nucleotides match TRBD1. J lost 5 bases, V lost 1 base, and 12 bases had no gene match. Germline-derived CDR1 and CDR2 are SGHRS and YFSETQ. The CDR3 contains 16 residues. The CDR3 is CASSLRVGQQGDEQYF. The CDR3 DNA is TGCGCCAGCAGCTTGCGAGTTGGGCAGCAGGGGGACGAGCAGTACTTC.

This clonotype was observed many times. The CDR3 DNA follows: TGTGCCAGCAGCTTAGCCTTAAGGGCAACTAATGAAAAACTGTTTTTT. Protein sequence: CASSLALRATNEKLFF. The chain has TRBV7-2 and TRBJ1-4; D call uncertain. Germline CDR1 reads SGHTA; CDR2 reads FQGNSA. CDR3 size: 16 residues. Trimming took off 0 bases at V and 0 bases at J, with 8 bases between the two ends.

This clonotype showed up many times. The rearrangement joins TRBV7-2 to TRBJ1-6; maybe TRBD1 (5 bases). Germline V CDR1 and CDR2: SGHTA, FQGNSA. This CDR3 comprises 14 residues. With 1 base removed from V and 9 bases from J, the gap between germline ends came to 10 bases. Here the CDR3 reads CASSLDRLASPLHF. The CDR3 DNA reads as TGTGCCAGCAGCTTAGACAGGCTCGCTTCACCCCTCCACTTT.

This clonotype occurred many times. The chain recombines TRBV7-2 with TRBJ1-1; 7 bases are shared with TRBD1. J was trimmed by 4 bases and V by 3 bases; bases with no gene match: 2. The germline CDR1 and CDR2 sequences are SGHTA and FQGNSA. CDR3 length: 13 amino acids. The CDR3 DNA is TGTGCCAGCAGCTTCCGGACAGGCACTGAAGCTTTCTTT. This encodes CASSFRTGTEAFF.

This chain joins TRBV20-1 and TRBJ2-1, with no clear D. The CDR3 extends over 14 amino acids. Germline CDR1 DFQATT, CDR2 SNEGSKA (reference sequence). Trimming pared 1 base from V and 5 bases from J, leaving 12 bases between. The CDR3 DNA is TGCAGTGCTAGAGGCGCGGCTCACAACAATGAGCAGTTCTTC. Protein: CSARGAAHNNEQFF.

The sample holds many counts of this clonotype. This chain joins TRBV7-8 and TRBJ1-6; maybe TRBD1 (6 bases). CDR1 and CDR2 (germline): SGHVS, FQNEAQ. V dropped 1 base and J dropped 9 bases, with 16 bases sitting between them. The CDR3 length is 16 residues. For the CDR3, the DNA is TGTGCCAGCAGCTTAGTCCCCACAGGGAGGGGTTCACCCCTCCACTTT. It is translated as CASSLVPTGRGSPLHF.

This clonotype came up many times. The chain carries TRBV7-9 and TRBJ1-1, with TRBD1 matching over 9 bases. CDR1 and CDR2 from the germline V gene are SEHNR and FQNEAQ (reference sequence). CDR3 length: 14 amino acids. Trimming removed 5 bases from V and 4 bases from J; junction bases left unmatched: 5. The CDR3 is CASSQDRGFTEAFF. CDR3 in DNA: TGTGCCAGCAGCCAAGACAGGGGGTTCACTGAAGCTTTCTTT.

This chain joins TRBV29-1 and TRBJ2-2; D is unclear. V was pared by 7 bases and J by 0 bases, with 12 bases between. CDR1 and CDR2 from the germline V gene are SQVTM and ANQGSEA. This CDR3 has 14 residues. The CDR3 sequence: CSAKRGSNTGELFF. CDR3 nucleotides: TGCAGCGCCAAACGTGGGTCGAACACCGGGGAGCTGTTTTTT.

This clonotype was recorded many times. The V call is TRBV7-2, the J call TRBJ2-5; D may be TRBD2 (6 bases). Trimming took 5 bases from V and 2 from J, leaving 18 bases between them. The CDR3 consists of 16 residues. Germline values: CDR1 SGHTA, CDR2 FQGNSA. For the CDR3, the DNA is TGTGCCAGCAGCCCACTTTGGCGGGGAAGTCAAGAGACCCAGTACTTC. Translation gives CASSPLWRGSQETQYF.

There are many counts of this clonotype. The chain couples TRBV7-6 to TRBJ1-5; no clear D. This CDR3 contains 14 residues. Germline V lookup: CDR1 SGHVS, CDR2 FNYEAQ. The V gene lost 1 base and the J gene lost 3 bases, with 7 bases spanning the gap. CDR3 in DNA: TGTGCCAGCAGCTTAGGCCAGAACAATCAGCCCCAGCATTTT. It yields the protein CASSLGQNNQPQHF. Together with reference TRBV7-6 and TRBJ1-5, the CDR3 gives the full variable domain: GAGVSQSPRYKVTKRGQDVALRCDPISGHVSLYWYRQALGQGPEFLTYFNYEAQQDKSGLPNDRFSAERPEGSISTLTIQRTEQRDSAMYRCASSLGQNNQPQHFGDGTRLSIL.

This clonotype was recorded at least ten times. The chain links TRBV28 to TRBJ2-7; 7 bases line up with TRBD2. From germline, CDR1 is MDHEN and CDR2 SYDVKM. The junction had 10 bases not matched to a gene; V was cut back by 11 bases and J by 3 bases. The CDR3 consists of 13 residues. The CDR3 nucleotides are TGTGCCTTACGGGGCGCGGGGGTCTACGAGCAGTACTTC. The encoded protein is CALRGAGVYEQYF.

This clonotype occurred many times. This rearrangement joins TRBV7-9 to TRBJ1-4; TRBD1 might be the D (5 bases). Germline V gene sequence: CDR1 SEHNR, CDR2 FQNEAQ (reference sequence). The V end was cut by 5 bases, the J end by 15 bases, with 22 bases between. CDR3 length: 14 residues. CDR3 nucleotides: TGTGCCAGCAGCCTTCAGGGTGGCCCGTCGGAAGTGTTTTTT. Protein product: CASSLQGGPSEVFF.

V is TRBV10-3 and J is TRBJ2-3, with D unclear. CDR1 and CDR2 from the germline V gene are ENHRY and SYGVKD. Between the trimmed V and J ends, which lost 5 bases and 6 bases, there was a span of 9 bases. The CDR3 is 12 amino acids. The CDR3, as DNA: TGTGCCATCAGTAACCTGGGTGATACGCAGTATTTT. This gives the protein CAISNLGDTQYF.

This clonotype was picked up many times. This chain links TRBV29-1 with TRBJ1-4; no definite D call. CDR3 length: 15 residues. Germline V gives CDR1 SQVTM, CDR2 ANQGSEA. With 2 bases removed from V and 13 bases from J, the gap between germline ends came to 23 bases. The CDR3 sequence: CSVETQTYNEFGLFF. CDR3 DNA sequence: TGCAGCGTTGAAACTCAGACCTATAATGAATTTGGACTGTTTTTT. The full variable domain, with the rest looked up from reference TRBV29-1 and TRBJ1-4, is SAVISQKPSRDICQRGTSLTIQCQVDSQVTMMFWYRQQPGQSLTLIATANQGSEATYESGFVIDKFPISRPNLTFSTLTVSNMSPEDSSIYLCSVETQTYNEFGLFFGSGTQLSVL.

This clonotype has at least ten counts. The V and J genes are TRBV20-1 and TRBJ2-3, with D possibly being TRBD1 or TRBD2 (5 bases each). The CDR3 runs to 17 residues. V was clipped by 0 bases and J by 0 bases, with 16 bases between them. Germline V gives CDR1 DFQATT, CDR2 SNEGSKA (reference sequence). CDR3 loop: CSARDPRGRLSTDTQYF. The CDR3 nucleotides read TGCAGTGCTAGAGACCCCCGGGGCCGGCTTAGCACAGATACGCAGTATTTT.

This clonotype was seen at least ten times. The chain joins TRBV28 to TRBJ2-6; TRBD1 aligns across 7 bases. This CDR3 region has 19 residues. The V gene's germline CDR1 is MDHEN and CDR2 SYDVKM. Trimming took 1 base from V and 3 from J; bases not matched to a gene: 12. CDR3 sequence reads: CASSLSRRQGWFGANVLTF. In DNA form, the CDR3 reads TGTGCCAGCAGTTTATCACGCCGACAGGGATGGTTTGGGGCCAACGTCCTGACTTTC.